The clone carrying this T cell receptor beta chain was seen a handful of times. Its antigen remains unknown. This sample stems from a study of OX40 agonist ivuxolimab in advanced cancers. The wider study: Patients with prior anti-PD-1, anti-PD-L1 or anti-CTLA-4 therapy were eligible; less than 50% had some. Study-level findings and limits: Clonal expansion among partial responders at 0.1-3.0 mg/kg ranked near the lowest.

The germline V gene has CDR1 SGHDN and CDR2 FVKESK. Trimming pared 4 bases from V and 0 bases from J, leaving 10 bases between. The CDR3 sequence is 16 residues long. Sequencing used immunoSEQ multiplex PCR; TCRdb keeps in-frame clones, though not all of them. Of around 77,000 clones in the sample, roughly 80% were seen once. Blood was sampled at baseline, cycle 4 day 1, and cycle 7 day 1. The source material was CD4+ or CD8+ T cells sorted from blood, sampled in a trial of the OX40 agonist ivuxolimab. This clonotype originated in an adult with an advanced solid tumor such as melanoma, head and neck, liver or kidney cancer. The chain couples TRBV14 to TRBJ2-6; D unclear. This CDR3 is CASSLGSYSGANVLTF. CDR3 bases: TGTGCCAGCAGCCTCGGCAGTTACTCTGGGGCCAACGTCCTGACTTTC. Complete variable domain (other parts from reference TRBV14 and TRBJ2-6): EAGVTQFPSHSVIEKGQTVTLRCDPISGHDNLYWYRRVMGKEIKFLLHFVKESKQDESGMPNNRFLAERTGGTYSTLKVQPAELEDSGVYFCASSLGSYSGANVLTFGAGSRLTVL.